These 3 T cell receptor beta chains came from one sample sequenced in a study of T cells in Graves' hyperthyroidism and ophthalmopathy. TCR beta CDR3 sequences were amplified from RNA transcripts. HTBI primers were employed in a first-round RT-PCR of the TCR CDR3. TCRdb called the multiplex PCR reads again in MiXCR, with one record for every CDR3 protein. The repertoire holds some 550,000 distinct CDR3 sequences, with about 16% as singletons. The material sequenced was blood. The receptor source for this set is a woman aged 40 to 50 with Graves' ophthalmopathy.

This clonotype was seen a handful of times. The chain is built from TRBV6-9 and TRBJ2-2, with TRBD1 as a possible D gene (6 bases). This CDR3 comprises 19 residues. Germline V gives CDR1 MNHGY, CDR2 SVAAGI. The V and J ends lost 3 bases and 6 bases respectively, with 26 bases between them. The CDR3 region is CASSYTGQTFAVFPGELFF. CDR3 nucleotide sequence: TGTGCCAGCAGTTACACCGGACAGACTTTCGCGGTTTTCCCCGGGGAGCTGTTTTTT.

The chain employs TRBV7-2 and TRBJ2-1; 7 nucleotides line up with TRBD2. In germline, CDR1 is SGHTA, CDR2 FQGNSA. The CDR3 covers 15 residues. V trimming: 0 bases; J trimming: 3 bases; junction bases outside the gene matches: 2. In nucleotides, the CDR3 is TGTGCCAGCAGCTTAGCTCTAGCGGACTACAATGAGCAGTTCTTC. This codes for CASSLALADYNEQFF.

This clonotype was found many times. J is TRBJ2-3 and V is TRBV7-9; 13 positions match TRBD2. There are 17 residues in the CDR3. Germline-derived CDR1 and CDR2 are SEHNR and FQNEAQ (reference sequence). The ends lost 5 bases at V and 1 base at J; junction bases unmatched: 6. CDR3 in DNA: TGTGCCAGCAGCCAGGGACTAGCGGGAAGCCGCACAGATACGCAGTATTTT. It codes for CASSQGLAGSRTDTQYF.